These T cell receptor beta chains were read from a single sample in a study of blood T cell repertoires in COVID-19. Data came from immunoSEQ multiplex PCR; TCRdb stores just in-frame clones and leaves some out. The table lists tens of thousands of clones, 70% to 85% of them singletons. Sample: peripheral blood. Receptors were obtained from a woman in her 70s with acute or convalescent COVID-19. CDR3s include the opening cysteine and the closing phenylalanine or tryptophan. The order of the fields is CDR3 protein, V gene, J gene.

CDR3: CASSLRLAGGSYNEQFF
V: TRBV5-1
J: TRBJ2-1

CDR3: CASSPRTGSGNEQFF
V: TRBV7-2
J: TRBJ2-1

CDR3: CASSFLAGGVTDTQYF
V: TRBV13
J: TRBJ2-3

CDR3: CASSWGRDTEAFF
V: TRBV12-3/TRBV12-4
J: TRBJ1-1

CDR3: CASSLGGRTDTQYF
V: TRBV7-3
J: TRBJ2-3

CDR3: CASSPTGLAGGPNQQETQYF
V: TRBV3-1/TRBV3-2
J: TRBJ2-5

CDR3: CAASKGPDTEAFF
V: TRBV30
J: TRBJ1-1

CDR3: CASMGTGQAGANEQYF
V: TRBV19
J: TRBJ2-7

CDR3: CASSLAGRAAVDEQFF
V: TRBV5-4
J: TRBJ2-1

CDR3: CAMFEGVSGNTIYF
V: TRBV25-1
J: TRBJ1-3

CDR3: CASSPGTRGYNSPLHF
V: TRBV28
J: TRBJ1-6

CDR3: CASRTGTNTGELFF
V: TRBV6-5
J: TRBJ2-2

CDR3: CASSLQGIGDTEAFF
V: TRBV5-1
J: TRBJ1-1

CDR3: CASSLFSGGGVGQPQHF
V: TRBV28
J: TRBJ1-5

CDR3: CASSRQAMNTEAFF
V: TRBV3-1/TRBV3-2
J: TRBJ1-1

CDR3: CASSPEVGYTF
V: TRBV18
J: TRBJ1-2

CDR3: CASSSQREGKQYF
V: TRBV7-2
J: TRBJ2-7

CDR3: CAWSVGGSGGNTIYF
V: TRBV30
J: TRBJ1-3